Below, 6 T cell receptor beta chains from the same sample are listed, as sequenced in a study of control samples from healthy donors and cancer patients. Assay: immunoSEQ multiplex PCR; the TCRdb copy retains only in-frame clones and omits some. Counted here are approximately 100,000 clones, roughly 91% occurring once; the ten biggest clones make up about 7.8%. Sequenced: blood. These receptors originate from a man aged 25 to 40 in good health.

The rearrangement links TRBV18 to TRBJ2-6, with a possible D match to TRBD1 (5 bases). V was clipped by 6 bases and J by 2 bases, with 14 bases between them. The CDR3 covers 16 residues. CDR1 KGHSH and CDR2 LQKENI come from the germline V gene. CDR3 sequence (DNA): TGTGCCAGCTCGAATACCAAGGGGACTGGGGCCAACGTCCTGACTTTC. Protein sequence: CASSNTKGTGANVLTF.

This clone was seen a handful of times. The sample holds other DNA sequences that translate to the same CDR3. The rearrangement uses TRBV18 and TRBJ1-5; perhaps TRBD1 as D (6 bases). CDR1 KGHSH and CDR2 LQKENI come from the germline V gene. This CDR3 has 13 residues. V was pared by 4 bases and J by 4 bases, with 8 bases between. The CDR3 nucleotides read TGTGCCAGCTCACGACAGGATAATCAGCCCCAGCATTTT. As protein: CASSRQDNQPQHF.

This sequence joins TRBV30 and TRBJ2-2; D possibly uses TRBD1 or TRBD2 (6 bases each). V was cut by 7 bases and J by 6 bases, with 21 bases left in between. Germline loops: CDR1 GTSNPN, CDR2 SVGIG (reference sequence). The CDR3 extends over 15 amino acids. In nucleotides, the CDR3 is TGTGCCTCTACCAGGTTTCCGGGGGCTGCCGGGGAGCTGTTTTTT. As protein: CASTRFPGAAGELFF.

The V call is TRBV2, the J call TRBJ2-2; D is ambiguous. V lost 5 bases and J 1 base, leaving 8 bases between the germline ends. Germline CDR1 and CDR2: SNHLY and FYNNEI. The CDR3 spans 14 residues. CDR3: CASSRAENTGELFF. CDR3 coding DNA: TGTGCCAGCAGTCGGGCGGAGAACACCGGGGAGCTGTTTTTT.

The chain couples TRBV5-1 to TRBJ1-1; perhaps TRBD1 as D (5 bases). V lost 0 bases and J 0 bases, leaving 12 bases between the germline ends. The germline V gene has CDR1 SGHRS and CDR2 YFSETQ. This CDR3 region has 16 residues. The CDR3 region is CASSLVLGRMNTEAFF. The CDR3 region has the DNA TGCGCCAGCAGCTTGGTCCTGGGGCGGATGAACACTGAAGCTTTCTTT.

This chain joins TRBV5-1 and TRBJ1-1, with a possible D match to TRBD1 (6 bases). The V gene lost 4 bases and the J gene lost 1 base, with 11 bases spanning the gap. The CDR3 extends over 14 amino acids. Germline V lookup: CDR1 SGHRS, CDR2 YFSETQ. In nucleotides, the CDR3 is TGCGCCAGCAGCCGACAGGACCGGAACACTGAAGCTTTCTTT. Translating it yields CASSRQDRNTEAFF.